In this sample, the clone carrying this T cell receptor (beta chain) turned up many times. One entry per CDR3 protein results from TCRdb running MiXCR on the RT-PCR reads. Among about 700,000 distinct CDR3 sequences, 13% to 15% were seen once, and the ten largest hold 3.6%. The V gene's germline CDR1 is SGHTS and CDR2 YDEGEE. The junction had 12 bases not matched to a gene; V was cut back by 2 bases and J by 5 bases. This CDR3 spans 16 amino acids. The V call is TRBV5-8, the J call TRBJ1-2, with 7 positions matching TRBD1. The source material was memory CD4+ T cells from blood. The source of this sequence is a female donor in good health, serving as a healthy control. The CDR3 here is CASSFRDSRSVYGYTF. CDR3 DNA: TGTGCCAGCAGCTTTAGGGACAGCAGATCGGTATATGGCTACACCTTC.